The sequence of this T cell receptor beta chain was determined in a study of Ad26.COV2.S vaccination and SARS-CoV-2 variants. A single count supports this clone. Its antigen is as yet unknown. TCRdb's table, derived via immunoSEQ multiplex PCR, lists solely in-frame clones and lacks some. This table holds fewer than 500,000 clones, about 90% found once. General study findings and limits: Among vaccine recipients, spike-specific TCR breadth exceeded that of placebo recipients.

The CDR3 is 15 residues long. V lost 4 bases to trimming and J lost 7 bases; unmatched junction nucleotides: 7. From germline, CDR1 is SGHRS and CDR2 YFSETQ. The treatment here: around 19 received Ad26.COV2.S at low or high dose, single or two shots; several received placebo; per-sample allocation not given. Sampling happened 63 days after the first vaccine or placebo injection. This clonotype was obtained from a person between 18 and 59 years old who received the Ad26.COV2.S COVID-19 vaccine or a placebo. The specimen was peripheral blood, collected in a trial of Ad26.COV2.S vaccine versus placebo. J is TRBJ2-1 and V is TRBV5-1, with 11 bases fitting TRBD2. CDR3 loop: CASSHSGRGLNEQFF. CDR3 DNA sequence: TGCGCCAGCAGCCATAGCGGGAGGGGGTTGAATGAGCAGTTCTTC.